This record covers a single T cell receptor beta chain. What it recognizes is unknown. The sample comes from a study of shared clonotypes between healthy human individuals. Every subset's genomic DNA went evenly onto several immunoSEQ plates. Assay: immunoSEQ multiplex PCR; the TCRdb copy retains only in-frame clones and omits some. The sample holds 600,000 to 700,000 clones, approximately 73% seen once. Study-level points and caveats: It was the few donors that limited the genetic and exposure-history diversity represented. Generation probability values for non-shared clonotypes were lower than those for clonotypes shared by all four donors.

The CDR3 extends over 15 amino acids. Per the germline V gene, CDR1 is SSHAT and CDR2 is FNYEAQ (reference sequence). Trimming stripped 1 base from V and 0 bases from J, with 8 bases between. The sequence derives from a woman aged 30 to 39 in good health. Specimen: memory CD4+ T cells sorted from blood. The subset: CD45RA-negative fraction. The chain employs TRBV7-7 and TRBJ2-3, with D tentatively TRBD2 (5 bases). The CDR3 bases are TGTGCCAGCAGCTTAGGTCCTAGCAGCACAGATACGCAGTATTTT. Translation gives CASSLGPSSTDTQYF.